The 5 T cell receptor beta chains presented below share a single source sample, sequenced in a study of blood T cells in healthy people across ages. A J-beta primer mix and a sample-barcoded 5' primer were used in a second PCR of about 7 to 11 cycles. TCRdb redid the calling of the 5' RACE reads with MiXCR, one entry per CDR3 protein. The sample gives some 1.7 million distinct CDR3 sequences, 25% to 30% of which show up once; around 7.7% is in the top ten. Source material: blood. The receptors shown here come from a young woman in good health.

This clonotype was detected ten times or more. The V call is TRBV20-1, the J call TRBJ2-1; D is unresolved. V was trimmed by 0 bases and J by 2 bases, leaving 11 bases between them. CDR3 length: 15 amino acids. Germline CDR1 DFQATT, CDR2 SNEGSKA (reference sequence). The CDR3 DNA follows: TGCAGTGCTAGAGATACCCCTGTAGCCTACAATGAGCAGTTCTTC. This translates into CSARDTPVAYNEQFF.

Only a few counts were recorded for this clonotype. V is TRBV27 and J is TRBJ2-1; D is perhaps TRBD1 or TRBD2 (6 bases each). The V end lost 8 bases, the J end lost 4 bases, and 18 bases lay between the germline ends. The germline V gene encodes CDR1 MNHEY and CDR2 SMNVEV (reference sequence). This CDR3 has 15 residues. CDR3 amino acids: CASALEGGLYNEQFF. For the CDR3, the DNA is TGTGCCAGCGCCCTTGAGGGGGGCTTATACAATGAGCAGTTCTTC.

This clonotype was seen many times. The chain uses TRBV28 and TRBJ2-1; 7 nucleotides align to TRBD2. The V segment lost 6 bases and the J segment 0 bases; nucleotides outside the gene matches: 5. CDR1 and CDR2 (germline): MDHEN, SYDVKM. This CDR3 has 15 residues. The chain's CDR3 is CASSRGGPSYNEQFF. DNA for the CDR3: TGTGCCAGCAGCCGCGGGGGTCCCTCCTACAATGAGCAGTTCTTC.

This clonotype occurred a few times. The chain employs TRBV5-1 and TRBJ2-6; TRBD1 aligns across 7 bases. V shed 3 bases, J shed 2 bases, and the junction held 11 bases outside the gene matches. Germline loops: CDR1 SGHRS, CDR2 YFSETQ. CDR3 length equals 18 residues. CDR3 residues: CASSYRDSTSPGANVLTF. The DNA for the CDR3 is TGCGCCAGCAGCTACCGGGACAGCACCTCCCCTGGGGCCAACGTCCTGACTTTC.

The chain couples TRBV20-1 to TRBJ2-3; D not resolved. Germline assignment: CDR1 DFQATT and CDR2 SNEGSKA (reference sequence). The CDR3 contains 14 residues. V lost 5 bases and J lost 4, with 16 bases in between. CDR3 nucleotides: TGCAGTGCTCTTCACCCCCTCGCGGCAGATACGCAGTATTTT. Residues: CSALHPLAADTQYF.